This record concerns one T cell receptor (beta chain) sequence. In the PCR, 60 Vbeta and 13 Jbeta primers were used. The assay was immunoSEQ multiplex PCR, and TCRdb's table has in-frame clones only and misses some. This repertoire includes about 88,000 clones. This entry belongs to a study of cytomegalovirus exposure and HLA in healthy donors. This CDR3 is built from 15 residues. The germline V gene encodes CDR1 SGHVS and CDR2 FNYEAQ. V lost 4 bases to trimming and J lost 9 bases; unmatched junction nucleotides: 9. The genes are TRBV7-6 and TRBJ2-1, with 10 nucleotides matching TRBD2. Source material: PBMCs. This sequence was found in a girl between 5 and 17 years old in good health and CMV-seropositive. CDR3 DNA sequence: TGTGCCAGCAGCTCCAGCGGGGGGGAAGGCGGTGAGCAGTTCTTC. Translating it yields CASSSSGGEGGEQFF.